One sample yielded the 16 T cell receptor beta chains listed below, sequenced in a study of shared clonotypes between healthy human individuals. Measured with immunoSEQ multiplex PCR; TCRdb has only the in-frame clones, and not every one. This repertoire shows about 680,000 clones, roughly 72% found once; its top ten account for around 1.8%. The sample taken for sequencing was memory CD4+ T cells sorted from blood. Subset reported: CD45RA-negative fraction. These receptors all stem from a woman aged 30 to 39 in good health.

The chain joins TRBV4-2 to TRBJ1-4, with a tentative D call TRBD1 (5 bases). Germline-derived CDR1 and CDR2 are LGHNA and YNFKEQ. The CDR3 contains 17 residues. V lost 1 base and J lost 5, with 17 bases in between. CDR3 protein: CASSQVGTGTRNEKLFF. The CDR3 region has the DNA TGTGCCAGCAGCCAAGTTGGAACCGGGACCCGCAATGAAAAACTGTTTTTT.

CDR3 sequence: CASSLVWAGATYEQYF. The CDR3 nucleotides are TGTGCCAGCAGTTTAGTATGGGCAGGGGCAACCTACGAGCAGTACTTC. The rearrangement joins TRBV28 to TRBJ2-7; tentatively, D is TRBD1 (6 bases). V lost 2 bases and J lost 2, with 16 bases in between. The CDR3 is 16 residues long. CDR1 is MDHEN and CDR2 is SYDVKM in the germline V gene. The full variable domain, with the rest looked up from reference TRBV28 and TRBJ2-7, is DVKVTQSSRYLVKRTGEKVFLECVQDMDHENMFWYRQDPGLGLRLIYFSYDVKMKEKGDIPEGYSVSREKKERFSLILESASTNQTSMYLCASSLVWAGATYEQYFGPGTRLTVT.

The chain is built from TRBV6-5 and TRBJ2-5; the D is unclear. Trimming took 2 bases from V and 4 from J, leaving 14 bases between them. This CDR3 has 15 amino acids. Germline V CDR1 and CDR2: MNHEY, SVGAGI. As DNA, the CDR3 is TGTGCCAGCAGTTACCAAACTACCCGCCGAGAGACCCAGTACTTC. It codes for CASSYQTTRRETQYF.

The CDR3 nucleotides read TGTGCCAGCAGGACAGGGAGCGCCATTGACACTGAAGCTTTCTTT. Its protein product is CASRTGSAIDTEAFF. This chain connects TRBV21-1 to TRBJ1-1; the tabulated D call, TRBD1, remains unverified against the DNA. TRBV21-1 is marked as a pseudogene. The CDR3 spans 15 residues.

The CDR3 loop reads CASSIYRGRMNTEAFF. For the CDR3, the DNA is TGTGCCAGTAGTATCTACAGGGGGCGCATGAACACTGAAGCTTTCTTT. The chain joins TRBV19 to TRBJ1-1; 9 bases are a match to TRBD1. The CDR3 covers 16 residues. The V gene end was trimmed by 3 bases and the J gene end by 0 bases; junction bases not matched to a gene: 5. Germline V gene sequence: CDR1 LNHDA, CDR2 SQIVND (reference sequence).

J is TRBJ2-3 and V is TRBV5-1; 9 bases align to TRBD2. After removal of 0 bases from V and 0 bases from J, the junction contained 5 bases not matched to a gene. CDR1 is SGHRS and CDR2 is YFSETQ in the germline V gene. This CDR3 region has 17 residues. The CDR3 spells CASSLGPTSGSTDTQYF. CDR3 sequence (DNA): TGCGCCAGCAGCTTGGGGCCCACTAGCGGGAGCACAGATACGCAGTATTTT. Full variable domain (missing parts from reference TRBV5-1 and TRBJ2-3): KAGVTQTPRYLIKTRGQQVTLSCSPISGHRSVSWYQQTPGQGLQFLFEYFSETQRNKGNFPGRFSGRQFSNSRSEMNVSTLELGDSALYLCASSLGPTSGSTDTQYFGPGTRLTVL.

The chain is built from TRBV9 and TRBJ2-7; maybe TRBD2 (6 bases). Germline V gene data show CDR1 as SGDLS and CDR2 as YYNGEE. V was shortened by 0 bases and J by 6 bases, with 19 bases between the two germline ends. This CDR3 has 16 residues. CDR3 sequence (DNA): TGTGCCAGCAGCGTAGCCGAGGCCCGGGAGAATGGCGAGCAGTACTTC. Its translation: CASSVAEARENGEQYF.

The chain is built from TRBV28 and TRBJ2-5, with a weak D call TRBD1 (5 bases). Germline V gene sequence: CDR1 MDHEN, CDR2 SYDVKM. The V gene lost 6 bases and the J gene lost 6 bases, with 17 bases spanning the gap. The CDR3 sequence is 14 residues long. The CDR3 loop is CASRPASGHQTQYF. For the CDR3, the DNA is TGTGCCAGCAGACCCGCCTCCGGACACCAGACCCAGTACTTC.

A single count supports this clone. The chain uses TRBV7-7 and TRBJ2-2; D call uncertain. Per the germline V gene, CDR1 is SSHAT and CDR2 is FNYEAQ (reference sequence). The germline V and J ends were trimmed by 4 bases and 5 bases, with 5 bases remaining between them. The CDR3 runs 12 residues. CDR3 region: CASSSDTGELFF. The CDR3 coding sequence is TGTGCCAGCAGCTCGGATACCGGGGAGCTGTTTTTT.

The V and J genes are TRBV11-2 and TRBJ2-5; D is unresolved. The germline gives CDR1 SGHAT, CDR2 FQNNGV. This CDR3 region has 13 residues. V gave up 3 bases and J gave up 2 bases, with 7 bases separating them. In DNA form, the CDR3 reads TGTGCCAGCAGCTTTTCGGAACAAGAGACCCAGTACTTC. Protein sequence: CASSFSEQETQYF.

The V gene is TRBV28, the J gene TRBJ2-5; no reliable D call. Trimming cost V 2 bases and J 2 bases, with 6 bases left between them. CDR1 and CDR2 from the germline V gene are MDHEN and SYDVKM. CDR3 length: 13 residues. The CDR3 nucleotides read TGTGCCAGCAGTTTAGGGTTTCAAGAGACCCAGTACTTC. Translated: CASSLGFQETQYF.

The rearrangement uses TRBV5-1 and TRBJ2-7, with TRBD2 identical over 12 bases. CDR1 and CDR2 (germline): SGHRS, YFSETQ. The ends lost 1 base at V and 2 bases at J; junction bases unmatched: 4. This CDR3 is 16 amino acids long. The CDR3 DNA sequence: TGCGCCAGCAGCTTGTCGCTAGCGGGAGGGGCCTACGAGCAGTACTTC. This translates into CASSLSLAGGAYEQYF.

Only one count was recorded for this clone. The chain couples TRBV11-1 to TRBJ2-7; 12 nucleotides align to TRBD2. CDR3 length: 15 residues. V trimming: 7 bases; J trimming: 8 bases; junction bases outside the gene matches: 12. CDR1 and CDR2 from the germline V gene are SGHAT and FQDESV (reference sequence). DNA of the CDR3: TGTGCCAGCACCACGGGGACTAGCGGGCCTATGAAGCAGTACTTC. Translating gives CASTTGTSGPMKQYF. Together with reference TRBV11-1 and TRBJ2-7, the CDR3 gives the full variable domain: EAEVAQSPRYKITEKSQAVAFWCDPISGHATLYWYRQILGQGPELLVQFQDESVVDDSQLPKDRFSAERLKGVDSTLKIQPAELGDSAMYLCASTTGTSGPMKQYFGPGTRLTVT.

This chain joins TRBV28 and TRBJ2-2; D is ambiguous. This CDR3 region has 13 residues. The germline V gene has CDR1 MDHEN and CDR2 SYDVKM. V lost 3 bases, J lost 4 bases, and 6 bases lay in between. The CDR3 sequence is CASSFSFTGELFF. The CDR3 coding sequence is TGTGCCAGCAGTTTTTCCTTCACCGGGGAGCTGTTTTTT. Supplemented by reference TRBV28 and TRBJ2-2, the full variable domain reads DVKVTQSSRYLVKRTGEKVFLECVQDMDHENMFWYRQDPGLGLRLIYFSYDVKMKEKGDIPEGYSVSREKKERFSLILESASTNQTSMYLCASSFSFTGELFFGEGSRLTVL.

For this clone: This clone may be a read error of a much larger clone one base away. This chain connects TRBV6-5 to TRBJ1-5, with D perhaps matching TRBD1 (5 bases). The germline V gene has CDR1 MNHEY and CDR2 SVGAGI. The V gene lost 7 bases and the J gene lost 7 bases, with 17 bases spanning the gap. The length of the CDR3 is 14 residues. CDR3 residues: CASKSMQGGQPQHF. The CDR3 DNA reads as TGTGCCAGCAAGTCGATGCAGGGTGGGCAGCCCCAGCATTTT.

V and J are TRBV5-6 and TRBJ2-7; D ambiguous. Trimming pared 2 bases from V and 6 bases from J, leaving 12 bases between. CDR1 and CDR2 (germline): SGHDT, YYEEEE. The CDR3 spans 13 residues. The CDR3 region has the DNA TGTGCCAGCAGCTTCAGGTCTACTACCGAGCAGTACTTC. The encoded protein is CASSFRSTTEQYF.